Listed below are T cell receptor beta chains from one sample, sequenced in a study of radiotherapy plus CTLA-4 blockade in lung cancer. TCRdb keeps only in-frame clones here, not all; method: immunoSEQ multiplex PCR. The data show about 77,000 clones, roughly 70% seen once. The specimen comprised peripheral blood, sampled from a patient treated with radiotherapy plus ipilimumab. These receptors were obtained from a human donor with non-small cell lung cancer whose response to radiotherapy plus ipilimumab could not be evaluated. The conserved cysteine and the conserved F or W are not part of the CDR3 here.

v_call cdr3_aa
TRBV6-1 ASSVGTSGRAIDTQY
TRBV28 ASSIVGVTEAF
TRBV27 ASIKDRGVGTEAF
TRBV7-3 ASSLFGGEQY
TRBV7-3 ASSPFSGAGTDTQY
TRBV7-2 ASSPNAGLDQPQH
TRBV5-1 ASSLAGSYEQY
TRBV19 ASSSQAGGINEQF
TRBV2 ASRGGETQY
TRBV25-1 ASSRQGLDEQY
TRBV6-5 ASSRDSANYGYT
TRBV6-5 ASSYSMTGTGELF
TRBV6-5 ASTYRGGGYGYT
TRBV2 ATEGLAGYSTFSYEQY
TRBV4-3 ASSQDRVNYGYT
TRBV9 ASSPGQGQAGNTIY
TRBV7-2 ASSIRDRGNYGYT
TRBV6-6 ASSYGATAEQF
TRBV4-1 ASSPTGGAGQETQY